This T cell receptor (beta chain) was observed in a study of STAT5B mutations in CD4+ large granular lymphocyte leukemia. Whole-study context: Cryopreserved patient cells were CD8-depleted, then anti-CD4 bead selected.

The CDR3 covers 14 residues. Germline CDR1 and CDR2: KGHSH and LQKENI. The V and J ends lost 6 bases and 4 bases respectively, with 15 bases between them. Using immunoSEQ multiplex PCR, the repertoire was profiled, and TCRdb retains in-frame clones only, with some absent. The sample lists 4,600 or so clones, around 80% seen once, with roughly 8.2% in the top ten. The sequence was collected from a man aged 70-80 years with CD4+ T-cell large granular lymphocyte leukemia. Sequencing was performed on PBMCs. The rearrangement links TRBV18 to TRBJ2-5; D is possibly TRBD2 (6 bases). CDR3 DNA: TGTGCCAGCTCCCCCTCGGAGGGGATAGAGACCCAGTACTTC. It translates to CASSPSEGIETQYF.